Shown below are 28 T cell receptor beta chains from a single sample sequenced in a study of T cell changes during pregnancy in multiple sclerosis (dated by TCRdb to about 2019). The protocol used for the library was the immunoSEQ multiplex PCR assay. Entries here come from immuneACCESS through TCRdb and include only in-frame sequences with V and J called. Some clones fail to appear in such tables; in the studies checked, an unresolved V gene covers under half of the shortfall, and the cause of the remainder is unknown. The sample records approximately 48,000 clones, roughly 90% of which are singletons. The ten largest clones capture approximately 0.39% of the sample. Source: CD4+ T cells from peripheral blood mononuclear cells, taken after pregnancy. The receptor source for this set is a female donor with multiple sclerosis, enrolled in a pregnancy study.

The chain recombines TRBV4-1 with TRBJ1-4; D is undetermined. The germline V gene has CDR1 MGHRA and CDR2 YSYEKL. The CDR3 sequence is 15 residues long. Deletions cut 1 base from V and 0 bases from J, with 6 bases between. CDR3 in amino acids: CASSQAQTTNEKLFF. The CDR3 coding sequence is TGCGCCAGCAGCCAAGCCCAGACAACTAATGAAAAACTGTTTTTT.

The rearrangement joins TRBV15 to TRBJ2-4; a weak D match, TRBD1 (6 bases). The V end was cut by 4 bases, the J end by 9 bases, with 13 bases between. Germline V gene data show CDR1 as LNHNV and CDR2 as YYDKDF (reference sequence). The CDR3 is 13 residues long. The CDR3 loop is CATSNRDNGIQYF. The CDR3 DNA is TGTGCCACCAGCAACCGGGACAATGGCATTCAGTACTTC.

J is TRBJ1-2 and V is TRBV9; 8 bases agree with TRBD1. The CDR3 is 14 amino acids. Germline lookup yields CDR1 SGDLS and CDR2 YYNGEE. With 0 bases clipped from V and 2 bases from J, the junction kept 0 bases outside the gene matches. This CDR3 is CASSVGTGNYGYTF. In nucleotides, the CDR3 is TGTGCCAGCAGCGTAGGGACAGGGAACTATGGCTACACCTTC.

The genes are TRBV6-1 and TRBJ2-3, with 7 bases matching TRBD1. This CDR3 spans 14 amino acids. CDR1 MNHNS and CDR2 SASEGT come from the germline V gene. Losses at the gene ends were 8 bases for V and 3 bases for J; bases not matched to a gene: 8. Written as DNA, the CDR3 is TGTGCCAGCCGACAGGGTCCCGGGACAGATACGCAGTATTTT. Its protein is CASRQGPGTDTQYF.

This clone was counted a single time. The V gene is TRBV7-8, the J gene TRBJ1-3, with TRBD1 matching over 8 bases. The germline V gene has CDR1 SGHVS and CDR2 FQNEAQ. Unmatched junction bases numbered 10, after V lost 5 bases and J lost 1 base. This CDR3 spans 17 amino acids. CDR3 nucleotides: TGTGCCAGCAGCCTTCAAGACAGGGGACGATCTGGAAACACCATATATTTT. Translated, it gives CASSLQDRGRSGNTIYF. Full variable domain (remainder filled in from reference TRBV7-8 and TRBJ1-3): GAGVSQSPRYKVAKRGQDVALRCDPISGHVSLFWYQQALGQGPEFLTYFQNEAQLDKSGLPSDRFFAERPEGSVSTLKIQRTQQEDSAVYLCASSLQDRGRSGNTIYFGEGSWLTVV.

The rearrangement uses TRBV5-1 and TRBJ1-1, with TRBD1 as a possible D gene (5 bases). The V gene's germline CDR1 is SGHRS and CDR2 YFSETQ. Trimming pared 4 bases from V and 1 base from J, leaving 5 bases between. CDR3 length equals 12 residues. The CDR3 region is CASSRGNTEAFF. The CDR3, as DNA: TGCGCCAGCAGCAGGGGGAACACTGAAGCTTTCTTT.

The chain links TRBV30 to TRBJ2-2, with D tentatively TRBD1 (6 bases). This CDR3 region has 16 residues. Germline V CDR1 and CDR2: GTSNPN, SVGIG (reference sequence). Trimming took 5 bases from V and 3 from J, leaving 19 bases between them. The CDR3 nucleotides are TGTGCCTGGGTTTCCCGGCAGGGGAGTTACACCGGGGAGCTGTTTTTT. Its protein is CAWVSRQGSYTGELFF.

The CDR3 DNA reads as TGTGCCAGAAGGGGCTTAGTTGCAACTAATGAAAAACTGTTTTTT. As protein: CARRGLVATNEKLFF. The chain links TRBV5-3 to TRBJ1-4; D uncertain. TRBV5-3 is noted as an ORF with a role that remains uncertain. V was pared by 5 bases and J by 0 bases, with 11 bases between. There are 15 residues in the CDR3.

The chain joins TRBV5-8 to TRBJ1-1, with TRBD1 identical over 10 bases. V shed 0 bases and J 2 bases; nucleotides not matched to a gene: 1. This CDR3 is 15 amino acids long. Germline CDR1 is SGHTS and CDR2 is YDEGEE. The CDR3, as DNA: TGTGCCAGCAGCTTGGGGACAGGGGGTAACACTGAAGCTTTCTTT. This encodes CASSLGTGGNTEAFF. The full variable domain, with the rest looked up from reference TRBV5-8 and TRBJ1-1, is EAGVTQSPTHLIKTRGQQATLRCSPISGHTSVYWYQQALGLGLQFLLWYDEGEERNRGNFPPRFSGRQFPNYSSELNVNALELEDSALYLCASSLGTGGNTEAFFGQGTRLTVV.

This chain uses TRBV18 with TRBJ2-7; 8 positions agree with TRBD2. There are 19 residues in the CDR3. Germline V gives CDR1 KGHSH, CDR2 LQKENI. With 2 bases clipped from V and 3 bases from J, the junction kept 18 bases outside the gene matches. The CDR3 region is CASSPRVGVSLAGNYEQYF. As DNA, the CDR3 is TGTGCCAGCTCACCAAGGGTCGGGGTTAGCCTAGCGGGCAACTACGAGCAGTACTTC.

The chain is built from TRBV4-3 and TRBJ2-2; 7 nucleotides line up with TRBD1. Germline CDR1 reads LGHNA; CDR2 reads YSLEER. This CDR3 spans 18 amino acids. The V segment lost 2 bases and the J segment 0 bases; nucleotides outside the gene matches: 9. The CDR3 DNA reads as TGCGCCAGCAGCCAACAATTTCGACAGGGTGCGAACACCGGGGAGCTGTTTTTT. As protein: CASSQQFRQGANTGELFF.

The chain is built from TRBV4-3 and TRBJ2-2; D gene ambiguous. CDR3 length: 14 residues. In germline, CDR1 is LGHNA, CDR2 YSLEER. The V and J ends lost 1 base and 6 bases respectively, with 9 bases between them. The CDR3 protein is CASSQAQSAGELFF. CDR3 coding DNA: TGCGCCAGCAGCCAAGCGCAGTCCGCCGGGGAGCTGTTTTTT.

The genes are TRBV7-9 and TRBJ1-4; the D gene is possibly TRBD1 (6 bases). Trimming removed 5 bases at V and 5 bases at J, with 15 bases between. This CDR3 is built from 15 residues. Germline V gene data show CDR1 as SEHNR and CDR2 as FQNEAQ (reference sequence). The CDR3 is CASSMGGQWNEKLFF. CDR3 bases: TGTGCCAGCAGCATGGGGGGGCAATGGAATGAAAAACTGTTTTTT. The entire variable domain, with the rest obtained from reference TRBV7-9 and TRBJ1-4, is as follows: DTGVSQNPRHKITKRGQNVTFRCDPISEHNRLYWYRQTLGQGPEFLTYFQNEAQLEKSRLLSDRFSAERPKGSFSTLEIQRTEQGDSAMYLCASSMGGQWNEKLFFGSGTQLSVL.

This chain joins TRBV6-1 and TRBJ2-3; 7 nucleotides align to TRBD1. The CDR3 spans 15 residues. With 6 bases clipped from V and 0 bases from J, the junction kept 6 bases outside the gene matches. Germline loops: CDR1 MNHNS, CDR2 SASEGT. The CDR3 DNA is TGTGCCAGCAGCCAGCACAGGGGAAGCACAGATACGCAGTATTTT. This gives the protein CASSQHRGSTDTQYF.

This chain links TRBV4-2 with TRBJ2-7; 8 positions agree with TRBD1. V was pared by 0 bases and J by 0 bases, with 7 bases of the junction left unmatched. Germline V gives CDR1 LGHNA, CDR2 YNFKEQ. The CDR3 totals 17 residues. The CDR3 DNA follows: TGTGCCAGCAGCCAAGAATTACAGGGGGGAGGCTCCTACGAGCAGTACTTC. Amino acid sequence: CASSQELQGGGSYEQYF.

This rearrangement joins TRBV6-6 to TRBJ1-5; D is ambiguous. Deletions cut 2 bases from V and 0 bases from J, with 5 bases between. The CDR3 is made up of 14 amino acids. Germline CDR1 MNHNY, CDR2 SVGAGI (reference sequence). The DNA for the CDR3 is TGTGCCAGCAGTTACGTAAATAGCAATCAGCCCCAGCATTTT. It is translated as CASSYVNSNQPQHF.

The chain uses TRBV6-1 and TRBJ2-1; 13 nucleotides line up with TRBD2. The CDR3 length is 14 residues. Germline lookup yields CDR1 MNHNS and CDR2 SASEGT. The V segment lost 8 bases and the J segment 8 bases; nucleotides outside the gene matches: 6. The CDR3 spells CASLLAGGPDEQFF. The CDR3 bases are TGTGCCAGCCTACTAGCGGGAGGGCCGGATGAGCAGTTCTTC.

The V gene is TRBV30, the J gene TRBJ2-7; TRBD2 is a possible D gene (6 bases). The V end was cut by 3 bases, the J end by 0 bases, with 15 bases between. The CDR3 is 15 residues long. CDR1 GTSNPN and CDR2 SVGIG come from the germline V gene (reference sequence). The CDR3 DNA reads as TGTGCCTGGAGGGTTAGCGGTCCTCACTCCTACGAGCAGTACTTC. Translation: CAWRVSGPHSYEQYF.

The chain is built from TRBV5-1 and TRBJ1-4; TRBD1 matches 7 bases. With 1 base clipped from V and 8 bases from J, the junction kept 5 bases outside the gene matches. In germline, CDR1 is SGHRS, CDR2 YFSETQ. There are 14 residues in the CDR3. This chain's CDR3 is CASSLTGDGEKLFF. CDR3 in DNA: TGCGCCAGCAGCTTGACAGGGGACGGCGAAAAACTGTTTTTT.

The J gene is TRBJ1-1, the V gene TRBV5-4, with a weak D call TRBD1 (5 bases). The germline gives CDR1 SGHNT, CDR2 YYREEE (reference sequence). The CDR3 is made up of 14 amino acids. V lost 3 bases and J lost 1, with 10 bases in between. The CDR3 sequence is CASSYTGRNTEAFF. The CDR3, as DNA: TGTGCCAGCAGCTACACAGGACGGAACACTGAAGCTTTCTTT.

The chain couples TRBV5-1 to TRBJ2-7, with 7 bases matching TRBD2. CDR1 and CDR2 (germline): SGHRS, YFSETQ. The V segment lost 4 bases and the J segment 0 bases; nucleotides outside the gene matches: 4. CDR3 length equals 14 residues. The CDR3 region has the DNA TGCGCCAGCAGCCTAGCGGTAATCTCCTACGAGCAGTACTTC. Translated: CASSLAVISYEQYF.

The rearrangement links TRBV15 to TRBJ2-1; TRBD2 aligns across 10 bases. This CDR3 is built from 16 residues. The V segment lost 0 bases and the J segment 9 bases; nucleotides outside the gene matches: 8. Germline V gene data show CDR1 as LNHNV and CDR2 as YYDKDF (reference sequence). CDR3 in amino acids: CATSREASGSVPEQFF. CDR3 bases: TGTGCCACCAGCAGAGAGGCTAGCGGGAGTGTTCCTGAGCAGTTCTTC.

This clone was counted once. The chain employs TRBV19 and TRBJ2-3, with TRBD1 matching over 8 bases. Germline V gives CDR1 LNHDA, CDR2 SQIVND (reference sequence). This CDR3 contains 14 residues. V lost 5 bases and J lost 5; bases outside the gene matches: 6. The CDR3 spells CASSFRQGLDTQYF. In DNA, the CDR3 is TGTGCCAGTAGTTTCAGACAGGGGTTAGATACGCAGTATTTT.

The V and J genes are TRBV2 and TRBJ1-1, with D uncertain. V lost 6 bases and J 1 base, leaving 12 bases between the germline ends. Germline CDR1 is SNHLY and CDR2 is FYNNEI. The CDR3 consists of 14 residues. CDR3 sequence (DNA): TGTGCCAGCAGCCCCCAGGCAGGGAACACTGAAGCTTTCTTT. Amino acid sequence: CASSPQAGNTEAFF.

This clone is a singleton in its sample. This chain joins TRBV28 and TRBJ2-7, with 8 bases fitting TRBD1. Trimming at V came to 6 bases and at J to 3 bases, leaving 7 bases not matched to a gene. This CDR3 comprises 14 residues. CDR1 and CDR2 from the germline V gene are MDHEN and SYDVKM. The chain's CDR3 is CASSPGGANYEQYF. CDR3 nucleotide sequence: TGTGCCAGCAGCCCAGGGGGCGCAAACTACGAGCAGTACTTC.

The rearrangement joins TRBV19 to TRBJ2-2, with 14 bases identical to TRBD2. CDR3 length: 18 amino acids. V gave up 5 bases and J gave up 5 bases; unmatched junction bases: 10. CDR1 and CDR2 from the germline V gene are LNHDA and SQIVND (reference sequence). In DNA form, the CDR3 reads TGTGCCAGTAGTCTCGATGGACTAGCGGGAGGTGGGACCGGGGAGCTGTTTTTT. It specifies CASSLDGLAGGGTGELFF.

V is TRBV2 and J is TRBJ2-7, with TRBD2 matching over 7 bases. V trimming: 8 bases; J trimming: 2 bases; junction bases outside the gene matches: 3. The CDR3 totals 12 residues. The germline V gene has CDR1 SNHLY and CDR2 FYNNEI. The CDR3 loop is CASRDYPYEQYF. The CDR3 DNA reads as TGTGCCAGCCGGGACTACCCCTACGAGCAGTACTTC.

The chain combines TRBV7-9 with TRBJ2-4, with TRBD1 matching 8 bases. Germline V CDR1 and CDR2: SEHNR, FQNEAQ (reference sequence). This CDR3 comprises 14 residues. V shed 3 bases, J shed 6 bases, and the junction held 4 bases outside the gene matches. CDR3 amino acids: CASSFGTGGNIQYF. CDR3 nucleotides: TGTGCCAGCAGCTTCGGGACAGGAGGAAACATTCAGTACTTC.